This T cell receptor beta chain was profiled in a study of T cells in narcolepsy. The data were produced by immunoSEQ multiplex PCR, yet TCRdb's version contains in-frame clones alone and is incomplete. The sample lists over 25,000 clones; under 90% were seen once. Details on this clone: The antigen is undetermined.

The CDR3 runs to 13 residues. V gave up 1 base and J gave up 3 bases, with 7 bases separating them. CDR1 is SGHVS and CDR2 is FQNEAQ in the germline V gene. Findings and caveats of the study: Autoreactive clone sequences were missing from some blood memory CD4+ repertoires.

The sample consisted of CD45RA- memory CD4+ T cells from PBMCs. This chain joins TRBV7-8 and TRBJ2-7; D is unclear. This clonotype was sampled from a human donor with narcolepsy. This chain's CDR3 is CASSLVSGYEQYF. The CDR3 DNA follows: TGTGCCAGCAGCTTAGTTTCTGGCTACGAGCAGTACTTC.